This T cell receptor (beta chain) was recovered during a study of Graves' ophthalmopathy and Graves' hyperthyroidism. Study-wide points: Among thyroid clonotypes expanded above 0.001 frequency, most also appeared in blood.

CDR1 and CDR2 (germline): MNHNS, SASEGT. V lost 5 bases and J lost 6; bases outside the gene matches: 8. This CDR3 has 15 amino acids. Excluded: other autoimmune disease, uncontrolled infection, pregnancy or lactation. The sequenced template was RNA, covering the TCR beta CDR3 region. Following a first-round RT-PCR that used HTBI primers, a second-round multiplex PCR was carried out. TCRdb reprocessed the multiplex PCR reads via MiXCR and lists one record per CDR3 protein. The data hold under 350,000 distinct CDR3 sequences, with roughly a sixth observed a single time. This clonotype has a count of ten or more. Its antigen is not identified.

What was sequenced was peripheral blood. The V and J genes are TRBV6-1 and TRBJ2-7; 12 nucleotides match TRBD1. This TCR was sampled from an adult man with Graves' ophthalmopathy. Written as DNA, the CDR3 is TGTGCCAGCAGTCTTTCGGGACAGGGGGCGGCCGAGCAGTACTTC. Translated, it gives CASSLSGQGAAEQYF.